Below, one T cell receptor (beta chain) is given with its context. The CDR3 extends over 19 amino acids. The J segment lost 2 bases and the V segment lost 8 bases, leaving 16 bases of the junction unmatched. From germline, CDR1 is MNHEY and CDR2 SMNVEV (reference sequence). These data belong to a study of blood T cell repertoires in COVID-19. Study-level background: Samples of COVID-19 (acute and convalescent) were obtained from the United States, Italy and Spain. T cells, B-cell-depleted T cells, or PBMCs provided the cDNA or gDNA that served as material.

Participants came from some 26 US areas, aged about 18 to 89 years. Using immunoSEQ multiplex PCR, the repertoire was profiled, and TCRdb retains in-frame clones only, with some absent. Of roughly 200,000 clones listed, approximately 75% are singletons. The TCR was taken from a middle-aged man who had recovered from COVID-19. Material: PBMCs or T cells enriched from blood (not recorded which). This chain connects TRBV27 to TRBJ1-6; 9 bases are shared with TRBD1. DNA for the CDR3: TGTGCCAGCCGCCGTTGGGGACAGGGTAATTTTGCCTATAATTCACCCCTCCACTTT. This translates into CASRRWGQGNFAYNSPLHF.